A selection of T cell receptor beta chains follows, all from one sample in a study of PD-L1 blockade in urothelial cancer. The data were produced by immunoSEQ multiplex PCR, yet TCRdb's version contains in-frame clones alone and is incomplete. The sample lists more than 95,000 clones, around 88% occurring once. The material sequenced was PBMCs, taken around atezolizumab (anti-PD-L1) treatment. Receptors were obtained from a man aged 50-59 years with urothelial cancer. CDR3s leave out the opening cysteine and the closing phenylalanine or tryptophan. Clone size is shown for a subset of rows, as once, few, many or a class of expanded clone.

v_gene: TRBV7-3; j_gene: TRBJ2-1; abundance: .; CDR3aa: ASSQGLLGYNEQF
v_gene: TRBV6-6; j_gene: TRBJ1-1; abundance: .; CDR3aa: ASSTPGQNTEAF
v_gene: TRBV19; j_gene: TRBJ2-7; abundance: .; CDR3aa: ASSRLILAGNSYEQY
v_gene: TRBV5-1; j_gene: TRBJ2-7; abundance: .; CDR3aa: ASSAGTGVVEQY
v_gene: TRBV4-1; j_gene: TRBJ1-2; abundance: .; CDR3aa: ASSRRGDTVGYGYT
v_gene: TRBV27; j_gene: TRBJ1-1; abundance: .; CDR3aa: ASSRRRGAEAF
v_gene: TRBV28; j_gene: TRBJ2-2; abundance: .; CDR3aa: ASGVTGLTGELF
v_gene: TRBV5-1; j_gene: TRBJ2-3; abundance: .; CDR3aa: ASSHGRGGQDTQY
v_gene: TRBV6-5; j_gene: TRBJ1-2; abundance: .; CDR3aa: ASSKGQGAQGYT
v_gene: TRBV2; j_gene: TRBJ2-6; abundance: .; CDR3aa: ASSLTGANVLT
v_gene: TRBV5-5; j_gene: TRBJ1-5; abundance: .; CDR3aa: ASSQGMTVESQPQH
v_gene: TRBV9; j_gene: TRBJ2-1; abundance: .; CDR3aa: ASSVGSGREGSEQF
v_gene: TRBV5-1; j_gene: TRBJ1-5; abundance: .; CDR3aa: ASSEGTGVNQPQH
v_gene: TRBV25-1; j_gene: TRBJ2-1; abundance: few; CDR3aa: ASSDALAGGHNEQF
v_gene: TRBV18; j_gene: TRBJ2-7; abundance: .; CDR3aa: ASSPSGSPYEQY
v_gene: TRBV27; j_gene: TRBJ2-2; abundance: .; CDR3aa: ASRSGTSGRAVGGELF
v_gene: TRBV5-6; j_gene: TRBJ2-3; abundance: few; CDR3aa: ASSLGGSFDTQY
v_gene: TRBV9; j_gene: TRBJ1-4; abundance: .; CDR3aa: ASSVGGASGEKLF
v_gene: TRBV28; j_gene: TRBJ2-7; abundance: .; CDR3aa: ASSFRGNRDEQY
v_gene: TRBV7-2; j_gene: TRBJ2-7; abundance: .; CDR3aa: ASSLSSGRYSYEQY
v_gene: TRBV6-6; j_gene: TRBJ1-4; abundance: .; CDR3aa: ASSYATFATNEKLF
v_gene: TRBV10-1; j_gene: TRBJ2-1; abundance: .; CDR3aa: ASSETGGSSYNEQF
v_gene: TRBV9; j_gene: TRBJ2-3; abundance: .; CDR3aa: ASSHSGPSYGSTDTQY
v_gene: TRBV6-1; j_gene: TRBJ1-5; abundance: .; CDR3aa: ASSLRTVNQPQH
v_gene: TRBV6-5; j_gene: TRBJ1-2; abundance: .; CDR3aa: ASSSPGQSNYGYT
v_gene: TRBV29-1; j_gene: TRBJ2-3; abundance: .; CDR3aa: SVGTGTYTDTQY
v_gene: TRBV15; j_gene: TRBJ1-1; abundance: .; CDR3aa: ATSRDNGDPWTEAF
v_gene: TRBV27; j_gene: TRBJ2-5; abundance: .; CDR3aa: ASSSRPGETQY